The rows below give T cell receptor beta chains drawn from one sample of a study of T cells in Graves' hyperthyroidism and ophthalmopathy. Each CDR3 protein is one row after TCRdb ran MiXCR on the multiplex PCR reads. The data hold about 420,000 distinct CDR3 sequences, with about a sixth observed a single time. Specimen: blood. The source of these receptors is a woman aged 18-29 years with Graves' hyperthyroidism. Both conserved end residues are part of each CDR3. A D gene is named only where the DNA matches it firmly. Not all rows give a size; the values are once, few, many and, for expanded clones, a class.

d_call: -; clone_size: many; v_call: TRBV28; j_call: TRBJ2-4; cdr3_aa: CASSLSGFARNIQYF; cdr3_nt: TGTGCCAGCAGTCTCTCGGGTTTCGCCCGGAACATTCAGTACTTC
d_call: -; clone_size: many; v_call: TRBV6-1; j_call: TRBJ2-7; cdr3_aa: CASSRGQTYEQYF; cdr3_nt: TGTGCCAGCAGCCGCGGACAGACCTACGAGCAGTACTTC
d_call: TRBD2; clone_size: many; v_call: TRBV11-2; j_call: TRBJ2-7; cdr3_aa: CASSWTSGSVPYEQYF; cdr3_nt: TGTGCCAGCAGCTGGACTAGCGGGAGTGTGCCCTACGAGCAGTACTTC
d_call: TRBD1; clone_size: many; v_call: TRBV24-1; j_call: TRBJ2-5; cdr3_aa: CATSDPGQVEETQYF; cdr3_nt: TGTGCCACCAGTGATCCCGGACAGGTCGAAGAGACCCAGTACTTC
d_call: TRBD2; clone_size: many; v_call: TRBV2; j_call: TRBJ2-2; cdr3_aa: CAAGATPGNTGELFF; cdr3_nt: TGTGCCGCGGGAGCTACGCCGGGAAACACCGGGGAGCTGTTTTTT
d_call: -; clone_size: many; v_call: TRBV12-3/TRBV12-4; j_call: TRBJ2-3; cdr3_aa: CASSLGFSDTQYF; cdr3_nt: TGTGCCAGCAGTTTAGGGTTTTCAGATACGCAGTATTTT
d_call: -; clone_size: many; v_call: TRBV11-3; j_call: TRBJ2-1; cdr3_aa: CASSLEGEQFF; cdr3_nt: TGTGCCAGCAGCTTAGAAGGAGAGCAGTTCTTC
d_call: TRBD1; clone_size: many; v_call: TRBV2; j_call: TRBJ2-5; cdr3_aa: CASSSKNPGQAHF; cdr3_nt: TGTGCCAGCAGCTCAAAAAATCCCGGACAGGCTCACTTC
d_call: -; clone_size: many; v_call: TRBV27; j_call: TRBJ1-5; cdr3_aa: CASSLSAGNQPQHF; cdr3_nt: TGTGCCAGCAGTTTGAGTGCGGGGAATCAGCCCCAGCATTTT
d_call: -; clone_size: many; v_call: TRBV5-8; j_call: TRBJ1-1; cdr3_aa: CASSLGVRGEAFF; cdr3_nt: TGTGCCAGCAGCTTGGGCGTCAGGGGTGAAGCTTTCTTT
d_call: TRBD1; clone_size: -; v_call: TRBV20-1; j_call: TRBJ2-2; cdr3_aa: CSARSDRGQRDTGELFF; cdr3_nt: TGCAGTGCTAGATCAGACAGGGGGCAGCGGGACACCGGGGAGCTGTTTTTT
d_call: -; clone_size: few; v_call: TRBV11-2; j_call: TRBJ1-3; cdr3_aa: CASTIRNSGNTIYF; cdr3_nt: TGTGCCAGCACCATCCGAAACTCTGGAAACACCATATATTTT
d_call: -; clone_size: many; v_call: TRBV3-1; j_call: TRBJ2-1; cdr3_aa: CASSQSGVEQFF; cdr3_nt: TGTGCCAGCAGCCAAAGTGGGGTTGAGCAGTTCTTC
d_call: TRBD2; clone_size: -; v_call: TRBV7-2; j_call: TRBJ2-5; cdr3_aa: CASKFPSGGGGQYF; cdr3_nt: TGTGCCAGCAAGTTCCCCAGCGGGGGGGGGGGCCAGTACTTC
d_call: -; clone_size: few; v_call: TRBV10-3; j_call: TRBJ1-3; cdr3_aa: CAISDLGHLTGGNTIYF; cdr3_nt: TGTGCCATCAGTGATCTGGGACACCTTACGGGAGGAAACACCATATATTTT
d_call: -; clone_size: -; v_call: TRBV18; j_call: TRBJ1-5; cdr3_aa: CASSPQDSPNQPQHF; cdr3_nt: TGTGCCAGCTCACCTCAGGACAGCCCCAATCAGCCCCAGCATTTT
d_call: -; clone_size: many; v_call: TRBV7-2; j_call: TRBJ1-2; cdr3_aa: CASSPMTVRYGYTF; cdr3_nt: TGTGCCAGCAGCCCGATGACAGTTCGGTATGGCTACACCTTC
d_call: -; clone_size: many; v_call: TRBV7-2; j_call: TRBJ2-7; cdr3_aa: CASSLQVSYEQYF; cdr3_nt: TGTGCCAGCAGCTTACAGGTTTCCTACGAGCAGTACTTC
d_call: -; clone_size: many; v_call: TRBV6-1; j_call: TRBJ1-1; cdr3_aa: CASSRTTIGTEAFF; cdr3_nt: TGTGCCAGCAGTCGGACAACCATAGGCACTGAAGCTTTCTTT
d_call: TRBD2; clone_size: many; v_call: TRBV2; j_call: TRBJ2-3; cdr3_aa: CARQTSDLTDTQYF; cdr3_nt: TGTGCCAGACAGACTAGCGATTTGACAGATACGCAGTATTTT
d_call: -; clone_size: -; v_call: TRBV20-1; j_call: TRBJ1-4; cdr3_aa: CSAVGANEKLFF; cdr3_nt: TGCAGTGCAGTCGGGGCGAATGAAAAACTGTTTTTT
d_call: TRBD1; clone_size: few; v_call: TRBV6-4; j_call: TRBJ1-2; cdr3_aa: CASSDRKPGQGKDGYTF; cdr3_nt: TGTGCCAGCAGTGACCGGAAACCGGGACAGGGAAAGGATGGCTACACCTTC
d_call: -; clone_size: -; v_call: TRBV9; j_call: TRBJ2-1; cdr3_aa: CASSGGEGGHHNEQFF; cdr3_nt: TGTGCCAGCAGCGGCGGGGAAGGGGGCCACCACAATGAGCAGTTCTTC
d_call: TRBD2; clone_size: -; v_call: TRBV25-1; j_call: TRBJ2-2; cdr3_aa: CASSESGRGLAGTGELFF; cdr3_nt: TGTGCCAGCAGTGAAAGCGGGCGTGGACTAGCGGGCACCGGGGAGCTGTTTTTT
d_call: -; clone_size: many; v_call: TRBV7-8; j_call: TRBJ2-3; cdr3_aa: CASSLGLPPDTQYF; cdr3_nt: TGTGCCAGCAGCTTAGGGTTGCCTCCAGATACGCAGTATTTT
d_call: -; clone_size: few; v_call: TRBV5-6; j_call: TRBJ2-1; cdr3_aa: CASSLAKAISYNEQFF; cdr3_nt: TGTGCCAGCAGCTTGGCGAAAGCGATCTCCTACAATGAGCAGTTCTTC
d_call: TRBD1; clone_size: -; v_call: TRBV20-1; j_call: TRBJ1-3; cdr3_aa: CSATKGQGAGNTIYF; cdr3_nt: TGCAGTGCAACAAAAGGACAGGGGGCTGGAAACACCATATATTTT
d_call: -; clone_size: -; v_call: TRBV27; j_call: TRBJ1-6; cdr3_aa: CASSLTGHYNSPLHF; cdr3_nt: TGTGCCAGCAGTTTGACAGGACATTATAATTCACCCCTCCACTTT
d_call: -; clone_size: many; v_call: TRBV5-1; j_call: TRBJ1-3; cdr3_aa: CASSPWEELPPGNTIYF; cdr3_nt: TGCGCCAGCAGCCCGTGGGAAGAGTTACCGCCTGGAAACACCATATATTTT
d_call: TRBD2; clone_size: many; v_call: TRBV10-3; j_call: TRBJ2-1; cdr3_aa: CATARTSGNNEQFF; cdr3_nt: TGTGCCACGGCCCGGACTAGCGGGAACAATGAGCAGTTCTTC
d_call: -; clone_size: few; v_call: TRBV24-1; j_call: TRBJ1-3; cdr3_aa: CAAGGSGNTIYF; cdr3_nt: TGTGCCGCTGGGGGCTCTGGAAACACCATATATTTT
d_call: TRBD1; clone_size: few; v_call: TRBV2; j_call: TRBJ1-6; cdr3_aa: CASRGGQANNSPLHF; cdr3_nt: TGTGCCAGCAGGGGTGGACAGGCTAATAATTCACCCCTCCACTTT
d_call: -; clone_size: few; v_call: TRBV27; j_call: TRBJ2-6; cdr3_aa: CASSHSGVSGANVLTF; cdr3_nt: TGTGCCAGCAGTCACTCAGGTGTTTCTGGGGCCAACGTCCTGACTTTC
d_call: TRBD1; clone_size: many; v_call: TRBV3-1; j_call: TRBJ2-3; cdr3_aa: CASRNTGADTQYF; cdr3_nt: TGTGCCAGCAGGAATACAGGGGCAGATACGCAGTATTTT
d_call: TRBD2; clone_size: many; v_call: TRBV28; j_call: TRBJ2-7; cdr3_aa: CASRSAGTSGTYEQYF; cdr3_nt: TGTGCCAGCAGATCCGCCGGGACTAGCGGAACCTACGAGCAGTACTTC
d_call: -; clone_size: many; v_call: TRBV20-1; j_call: TRBJ1-1; cdr3_aa: CSARDRRGMNTEAFF; cdr3_nt: TGCAGTGCTAGAGATCGGCGGGGGATGAACACTGAAGCTTTCTTT
d_call: TRBD2; clone_size: few; v_call: TRBV28; j_call: TRBJ2-2; cdr3_aa: CASSSPWRGGSGELFF; cdr3_nt: TGTGCCAGCAGTTCCCCCTGGCGGGGAGGGTCCGGGGAGCTGTTTTTT
d_call: -; clone_size: -; v_call: TRBV4-2; j_call: TRBJ2-5; cdr3_aa: CASSQGVLGQETQYF; cdr3_nt: TGTGCCAGCAGCCAGGGCGTACTAGGACAAGAGACCCAGTACTTC
d_call: TRBD2; clone_size: -; v_call: TRBV20-1; j_call: TRBJ2-3; cdr3_aa: CSASFGLAGGSDTQYF; cdr3_nt: TGCAGTGCTAGCTTCGGACTAGCGGGAGGTTCAGATACGCAGTATTTT
d_call: TRBD1; clone_size: many; v_call: TRBV12-3/TRBV12-4; j_call: TRBJ2-7; cdr3_aa: CASSIRDRYEQYF; cdr3_nt: TGTGCCAGCAGTATCCGGGACAGATACGAGCAGTACTTC
d_call: TRBD2; clone_size: many; v_call: TRBV7-2; j_call: TRBJ2-4; cdr3_aa: CASSETGTSGWGTKNIQYF; cdr3_nt: TGTGCCAGCAGCGAGACCGGGACTAGCGGGTGGGGGACAAAAAACATTCAGTACTTC
d_call: -; clone_size: many; v_call: TRBV11-1; j_call: TRBJ2-5; cdr3_aa: CASSLTGSGETQYF; cdr3_nt: TGTGCCAGCAGCTTAACCGGCTCGGGGGAGACCCAGTACTTC
d_call: TRBD1; clone_size: many; v_call: TRBV7-9; j_call: TRBJ2-3; cdr3_aa: CATSGQGAPGDTQYF; cdr3_nt: TGTGCCACATCGGGACAGGGAGCACCCGGAGATACGCAGTATTTT
d_call: TRBD2; clone_size: -; v_call: TRBV20-1; j_call: TRBJ2-1; cdr3_aa: CSASFGLAGSSYNEQFF; cdr3_nt: TGCAGTGCTAGCTTCGGACTAGCGGGAAGCTCCTACAATGAGCAGTTCTTC
d_call: -; clone_size: few; v_call: TRBV7-2; j_call: TRBJ2-7; cdr3_aa: CASSATGSGSSYEQYF; cdr3_nt: TGTGCCAGCAGCGCAACAGGTTCTGGGAGCTCCTACGAGCAGTACTTC
d_call: -; clone_size: few; v_call: TRBV5-8; j_call: TRBJ2-7; cdr3_aa: CASSLVSAQPYEQYF; cdr3_nt: TGTGCCAGCAGCTTGGTGTCGGCGCAGCCCTACGAGCAGTACTTC
d_call: TRBD2; clone_size: few; v_call: TRBV20-1; j_call: TRBJ2-7; cdr3_aa: CSARDLVAGAREQYF; cdr3_nt: TGCAGTGCTAGAGATTTGGTAGCGGGGGCTAGGGAGCAGTACTTC
d_call: TRBD2; clone_size: few; v_call: TRBV27; j_call: TRBJ2-1; cdr3_aa: CASKRTSGGVFNEQFF; cdr3_nt: TGTGCCAGCAAAAGGACTAGCGGGGGGGTTTTCAATGAGCAGTTCTTC
d_call: -; clone_size: many; v_call: TRBV12-3/TRBV12-4; j_call: TRBJ2-2; cdr3_aa: CASGVYKVTDTGELFF; cdr3_nt: TGTGCCAGCGGAGTTTATAAAGTGACCGACACCGGGGAGCTGTTTTTT
d_call: TRBD1; clone_size: many; v_call: TRBV20-1; j_call: TRBJ1-4; cdr3_aa: CSASGQGAGTEKLFF; cdr3_nt: TGCAGTGCTAGTGGACAGGGGGCGGGAACTGAAAAACTGTTTTTT
d_call: -; clone_size: few; v_call: TRBV9; j_call: TRBJ2-5; cdr3_aa: CASSVGTAGETQYF; cdr3_nt: TGTGCCAGCAGCGTAGGGACGGCGGGGGAGACCCAGTACTTC
d_call: -; clone_size: few; v_call: TRBV6-1; j_call: TRBJ2-5; cdr3_aa: CASSLKHGGGWETQYF; cdr3_nt: TGTGCCAGCAGCCTTAAACACGGCGGAGGGTGGGAGACCCAGTACTTC
d_call: TRBD2; clone_size: many; v_call: TRBV12-3/TRBV12-4; j_call: TRBJ2-3; cdr3_aa: CASSVVLGEGRADTQYF; cdr3_nt: TGTGCCAGCAGTGTCGTGTTGGGGGAGGGCCGCGCAGATACGCAGTATTTT